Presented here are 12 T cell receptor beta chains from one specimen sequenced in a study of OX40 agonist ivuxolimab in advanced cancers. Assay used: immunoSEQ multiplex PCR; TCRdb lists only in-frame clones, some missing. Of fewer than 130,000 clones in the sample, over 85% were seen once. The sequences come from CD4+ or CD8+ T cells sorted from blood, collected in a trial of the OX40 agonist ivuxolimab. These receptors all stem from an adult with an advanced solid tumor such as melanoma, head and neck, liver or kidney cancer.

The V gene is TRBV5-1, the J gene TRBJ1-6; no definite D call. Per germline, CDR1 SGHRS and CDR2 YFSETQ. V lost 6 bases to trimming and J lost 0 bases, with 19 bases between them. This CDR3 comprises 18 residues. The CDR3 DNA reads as TGCGCCAGCACGAGGGATGGTCTGACGAGCTCCTATAATTCACCCCTCCACTTT. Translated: CASTRDGLTSSYNSPLHF. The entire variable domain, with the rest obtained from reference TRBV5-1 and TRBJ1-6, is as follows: KAGVTQTPRYLIKTRGQQVTLSCSPISGHRSVSWYQQTPGQGLQFLFEYFSETQRNKGNFPGRFSGRQFSNSRSEMNVSTLELGDSALYLCASTRDGLTSSYNSPLHFGNGTRLTVT.

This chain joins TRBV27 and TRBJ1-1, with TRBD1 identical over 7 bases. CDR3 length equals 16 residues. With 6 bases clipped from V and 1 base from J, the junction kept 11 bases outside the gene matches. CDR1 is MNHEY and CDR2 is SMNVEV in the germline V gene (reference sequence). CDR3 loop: CASSLGQAMRNTEAFF. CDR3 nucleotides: TGTGCCAGCAGCCTAGGACAGGCGATGAGGAACACTGAAGCTTTCTTT.

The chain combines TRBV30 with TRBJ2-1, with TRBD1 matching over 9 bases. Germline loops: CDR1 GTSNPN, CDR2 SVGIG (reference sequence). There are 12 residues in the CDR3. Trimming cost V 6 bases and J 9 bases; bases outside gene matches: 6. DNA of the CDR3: TGTGCCTGCACCACAGGGGGCGGTGAGCAGTTCTTC. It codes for CACTTGGGEQFF.

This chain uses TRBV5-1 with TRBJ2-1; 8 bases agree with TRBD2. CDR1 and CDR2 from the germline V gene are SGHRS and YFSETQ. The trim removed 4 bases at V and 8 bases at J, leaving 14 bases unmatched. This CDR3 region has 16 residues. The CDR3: CASSPRSGGRSDEQFF. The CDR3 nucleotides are TGCGCCAGCAGCCCTCGTTCTGGCGGGAGGTCCGATGAGCAGTTCTTC.

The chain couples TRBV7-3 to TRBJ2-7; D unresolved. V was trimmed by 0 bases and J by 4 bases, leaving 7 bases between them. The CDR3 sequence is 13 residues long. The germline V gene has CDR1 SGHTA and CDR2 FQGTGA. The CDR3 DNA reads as TGTGCCAGCAGCTTAACGACCGGATACGAGCAGTACTTC. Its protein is CASSLTTGYEQYF.

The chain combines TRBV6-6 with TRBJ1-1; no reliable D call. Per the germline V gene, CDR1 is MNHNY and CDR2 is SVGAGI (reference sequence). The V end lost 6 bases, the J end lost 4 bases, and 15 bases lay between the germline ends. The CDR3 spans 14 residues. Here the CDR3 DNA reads TGTGCCAGCAGCCGCCCCATTCGGGTCACTGAAGCTTTCTTT. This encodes CASSRPIRVTEAFF.

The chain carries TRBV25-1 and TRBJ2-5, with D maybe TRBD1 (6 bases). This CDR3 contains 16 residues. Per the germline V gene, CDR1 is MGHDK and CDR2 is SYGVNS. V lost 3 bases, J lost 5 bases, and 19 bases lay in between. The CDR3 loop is CASSEWGQDPRETQYF. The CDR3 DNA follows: TGTGCCAGCAGTGAGTGGGGGCAGGACCCTCGGGAGACCCAGTACTTC.

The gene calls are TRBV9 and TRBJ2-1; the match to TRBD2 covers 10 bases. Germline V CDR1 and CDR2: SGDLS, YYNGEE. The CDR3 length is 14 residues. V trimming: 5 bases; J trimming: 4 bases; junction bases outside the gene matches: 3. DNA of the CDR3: TGTGCCAGCAGTCGGACTAGCGGATACAATGAGCAGTTCTTC. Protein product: CASSRTSGYNEQFF.

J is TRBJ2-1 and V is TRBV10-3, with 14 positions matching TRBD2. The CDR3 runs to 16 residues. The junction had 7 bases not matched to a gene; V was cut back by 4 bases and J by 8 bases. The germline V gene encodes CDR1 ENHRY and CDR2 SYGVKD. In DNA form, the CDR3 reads TGTGCCATCAGTGGATCCGGGACTAGCGGGAGTCATGAGCAGTTCTTC. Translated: CAISGSGTSGSHEQFF.

CDR3 nucleotide sequence: TGTGCCAGCTCTCCCTCGGGGGGGGGACAGCCCCAGCATTTT. It specifies CASSPSGGGQPQHF. The rearrangement uses TRBV18 and TRBJ1-5, with D possibly matching TRBD1 (5 bases). Germline loops: CDR1 KGHSH, CDR2 LQKENI. V shed 6 bases and J shed 7 bases, with 16 bases lying between them. CDR3 length equals 14 residues.

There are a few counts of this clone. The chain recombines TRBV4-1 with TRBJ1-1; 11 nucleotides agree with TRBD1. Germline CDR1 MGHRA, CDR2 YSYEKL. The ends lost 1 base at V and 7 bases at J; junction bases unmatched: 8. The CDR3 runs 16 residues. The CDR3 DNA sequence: TGCGCCAGCAGCCAAGGGACAGGGGGCGAGAGGAATGAAGCTTTCTTT. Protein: CASSQGTGGERNEAFF.

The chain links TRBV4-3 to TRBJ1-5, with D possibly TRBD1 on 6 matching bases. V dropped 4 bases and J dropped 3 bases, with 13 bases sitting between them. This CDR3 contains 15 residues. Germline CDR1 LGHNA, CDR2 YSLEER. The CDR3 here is CASSPGGGVNQPQHF. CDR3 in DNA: TGCGCCAGCAGCCCAGGAGGGGGGGTCAATCAGCCCCAGCATTTT.